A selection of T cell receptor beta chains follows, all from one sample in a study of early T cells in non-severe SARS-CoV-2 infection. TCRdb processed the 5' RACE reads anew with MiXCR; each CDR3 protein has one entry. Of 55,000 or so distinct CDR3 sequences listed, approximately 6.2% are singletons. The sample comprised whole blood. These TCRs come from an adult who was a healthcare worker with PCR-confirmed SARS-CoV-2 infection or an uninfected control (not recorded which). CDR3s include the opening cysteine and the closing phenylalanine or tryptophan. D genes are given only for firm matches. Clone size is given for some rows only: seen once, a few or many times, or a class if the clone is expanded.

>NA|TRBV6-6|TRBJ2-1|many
CASSYPKTGNNEQFF
TGTGCCAGCTCCTACCCAAAGACAGGAAACAATGAGCAGTTCTTC
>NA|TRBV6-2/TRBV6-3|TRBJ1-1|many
CASGREGVAFF
TGTGCCAGCGGCAGGGAAGGAGTGGCTTTCTTT
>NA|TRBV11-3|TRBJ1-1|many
CASSLVQEEAFF
TGTGCCAGCAGCTTGGTTCAAGAAGAAGCTTTCTTT
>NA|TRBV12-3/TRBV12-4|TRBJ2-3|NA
CASSFFQVNTDTQYF
TGTGCCAGCAGTTTTTTTCAGGTTAACACAGATACGCAGTATTTT
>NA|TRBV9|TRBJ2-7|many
CASSVVGYEQYF
TGTGCCAGCAGCGTAGTGGGGTACGAGCAGTACTTC
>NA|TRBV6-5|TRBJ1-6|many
CASSPKQGMSSPLHF
TGTGCCAGCAGTCCGAAACAGGGTATGAGTTCACCCCTCCACTTT
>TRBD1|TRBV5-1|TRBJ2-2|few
CASRTGNTGELFF
TGCGCCAGCCGGACAGGCAACACCGGGGAGCTGTTTTTT
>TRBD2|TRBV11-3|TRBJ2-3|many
CASSAGERGETDTQYF
TGTGCCAGCAGCGCAGGAGAGCGGGGGGAAACAGATACGCAGTATTTT
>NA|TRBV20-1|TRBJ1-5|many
CSARLGVSNQPQHF
TGCAGTGCACGCCTAGGGGTGAGCAATCAGCCCCAGCATTTT
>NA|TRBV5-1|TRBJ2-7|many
CASSSAEGLISYEQYF
TGCGCCAGCAGCTCAGCCGAGGGGTTAATCTCCTACGAGCAGTACTTC
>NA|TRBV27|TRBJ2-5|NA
CASSEVDNPQETQYF
TGTGCCAGCAGTGAGGTTGATAACCCTCAAGAGACCCAGTACTTC
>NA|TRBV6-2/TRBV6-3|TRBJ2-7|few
CASSFGPGTGREQYF
TGTGCCAGCAGTTTCGGCCCCGGTACTGGGAGGGAGCAGTACTTC